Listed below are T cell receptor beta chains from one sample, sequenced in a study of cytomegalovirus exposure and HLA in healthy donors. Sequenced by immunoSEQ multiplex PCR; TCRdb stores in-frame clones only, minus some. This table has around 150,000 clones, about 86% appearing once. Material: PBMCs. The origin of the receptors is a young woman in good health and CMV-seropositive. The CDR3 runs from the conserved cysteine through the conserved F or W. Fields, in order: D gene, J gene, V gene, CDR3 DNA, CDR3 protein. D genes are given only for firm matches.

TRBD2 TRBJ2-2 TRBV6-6 TGTGCCAGCAGTACTAGCGGGAGGGCCGCCGGGGAGCTGTTTTTT CASSTSGRAAGELFF
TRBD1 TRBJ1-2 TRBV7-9 TGTGCCAGCAGTCTACAGGGGGCCTATGGCTACACCTTC CASSLQGAYGYTF
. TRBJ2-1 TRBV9 TGTGCCAGCAGCGTAGCGGGAGCGAATGAGCAGTTCTTC CASSVAGANEQFF
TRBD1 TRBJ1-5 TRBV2 TGTGCCAGCAGTTCAGACAGGGCGAGACAGCCCCAGCATTTT CASSSDRARQPQHF
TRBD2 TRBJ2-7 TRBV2 TGTGCCAGCAGTGAAGGTGTCGCTAGCGGGGGACCCACCGAGGAGCAGTACTTC CASSEGVASGGPTEEQYF
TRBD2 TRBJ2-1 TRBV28 TGTGCCAGCAGCCACCGGGGATTCAGGCGGGAGGTAAGAGGTGAGCAGTTCTTC CASSHRGFRREVRGEQFF
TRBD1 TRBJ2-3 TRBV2 TGTGCCAGCAGGTCGCTGACAGGGATGGATACGCAGTATTTT CASRSLTGMDTQYF
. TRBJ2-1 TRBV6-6 TGTGCCAGCAGTGACTTGCAGGCTTACAATGAGCAGTTCTTC CASSDLQAYNEQFF
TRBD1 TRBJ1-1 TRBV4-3 TGCGCCAGCAGCCAAGTGGGACAGGGGAACACTGAAGCTTTCTTT CASSQVGQGNTEAFF
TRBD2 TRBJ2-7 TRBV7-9 TGTGCCAGCAGCCAGGGACTAGCACGCAACGAGCAGTACTTC CASSQGLARNEQYF